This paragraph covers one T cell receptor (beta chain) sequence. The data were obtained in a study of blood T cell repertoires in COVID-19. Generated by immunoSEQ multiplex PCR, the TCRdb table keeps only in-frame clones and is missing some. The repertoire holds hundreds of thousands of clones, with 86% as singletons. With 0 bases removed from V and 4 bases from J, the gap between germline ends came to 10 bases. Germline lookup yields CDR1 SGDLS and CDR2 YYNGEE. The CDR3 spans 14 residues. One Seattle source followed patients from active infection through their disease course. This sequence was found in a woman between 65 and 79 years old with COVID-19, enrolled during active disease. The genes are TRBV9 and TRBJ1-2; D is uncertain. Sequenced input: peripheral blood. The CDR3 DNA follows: TGTGCCAGCAGCGTAGGAGGTCCCTCCTATGGCTACACCTTC. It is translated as CASSVGGPSYGYTF.